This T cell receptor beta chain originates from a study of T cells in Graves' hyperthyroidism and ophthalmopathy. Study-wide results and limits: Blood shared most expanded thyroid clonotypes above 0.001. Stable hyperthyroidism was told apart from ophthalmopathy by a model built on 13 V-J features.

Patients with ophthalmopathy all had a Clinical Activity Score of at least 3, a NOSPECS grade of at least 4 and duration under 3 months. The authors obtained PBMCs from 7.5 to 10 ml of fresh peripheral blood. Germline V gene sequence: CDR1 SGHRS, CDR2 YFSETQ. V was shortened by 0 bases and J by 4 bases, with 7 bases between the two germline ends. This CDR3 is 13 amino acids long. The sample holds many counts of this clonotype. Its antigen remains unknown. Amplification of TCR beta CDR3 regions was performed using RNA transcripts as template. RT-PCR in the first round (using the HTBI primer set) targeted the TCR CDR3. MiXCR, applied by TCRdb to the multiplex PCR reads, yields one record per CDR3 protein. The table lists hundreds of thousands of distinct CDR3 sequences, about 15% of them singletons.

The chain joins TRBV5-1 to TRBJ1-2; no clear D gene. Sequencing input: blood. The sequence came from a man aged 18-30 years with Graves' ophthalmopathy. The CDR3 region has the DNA TGCGCCAGCAGCTTGGCCGACGGCTATGGCTACACCTTC. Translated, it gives CASSLADGYGYTF. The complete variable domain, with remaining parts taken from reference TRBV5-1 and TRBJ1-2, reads KAGVTQTPRYLIKTRGQQVTLSCSPISGHRSVSWYQQTPGQGLQFLFEYFSETQRNKGNFPGRFSGRQFSNSRSEMNVSTLELGDSALYLCASSLADGYGYTFGSGTRLTVV.